One sample yielded the 23 T cell receptor beta chains listed below, sequenced in a study of T cell responses to AZD1222 COVID-19 vaccine. Sequenced by immunoSEQ multiplex PCR; TCRdb stores in-frame clones only, minus some. The data hold 110,000 or so clones, with around 84% observed a single time. The starting material was peripheral blood, obtained on day 0 of AZD1222 vaccination. All receptors come from an adult in good health.

The chain recombines TRBV9 with TRBJ1-2; D unresolved. CDR1 is SGDLS, CDR2 YYNGEE, per germline. Between the trimmed V and J ends, which lost 4 bases and 0 bases, there was a span of 13 bases. The CDR3 has 15 residues. In DNA form, the CDR3 reads TGTGCCAGCAGCACTTCGGGAGATTCTAACTATGGCTACACCTTC. Its translation is CASSTSGDSNYGYTF.

The chain links TRBV5-1 to TRBJ1-1; maybe TRBD1 (6 bases). Trimming took 1 base from V and 11 from J, leaving 21 bases between them. Per the germline V gene, CDR1 is SGHRS and CDR2 is YFSETQ. The CDR3 has 15 residues. The CDR3 is CASSLSGYEGGLAFF. The DNA for the CDR3 is TGCGCCAGCAGCTTGTCGGGGTACGAGGGGGGTTTGGCTTTCTTT.

The table lists this clone with a count of one. This chain uses TRBV24-1 with TRBJ2-5; a weak D match, TRBD1 (5 bases). The germline V and J ends were trimmed by 6 bases and 2 bases, with 9 bases remaining between them. This CDR3 is built from 13 residues. The germline V gene has CDR1 KGHDR and CDR2 SFDVKD. The CDR3 here is CATSPTEQETQYF. The CDR3 DNA reads as TGTGCCACCAGTCCGACAGAGCAAGAGACCCAGTACTTC.

This clone was seen a single time. V is TRBV7-2 and J is TRBJ1-4; possible D gene TRBD1, 5 bases. The CDR3 length is 13 residues. Between the trimmed V and J ends, which lost 5 bases and 5 bases, there was a span of 9 bases. In germline, CDR1 is SGHTA, CDR2 FQGNSA. The CDR3 reads CASSPGPNEKLFF. Here the CDR3 DNA reads TGTGCCAGCAGCCCGGGACCGAATGAAAAACTGTTTTTT.

V and J are TRBV5-5 and TRBJ1-1, with 8 bases fitting TRBD1. The germline gives CDR1 SGHKS, CDR2 YYEKEE (reference sequence). This CDR3 has 16 residues. The V segment lost 5 bases and the J segment 0 bases; nucleotides outside the gene matches: 9. The DNA of the CDR3 is TGTGCCAGCAGATGGACAGGGCGCGGAATGAACACTGAAGCTTTCTTT. Residues: CASRWTGRGMNTEAFF.

The rearrangement joins TRBV27 to TRBJ2-3; 14 bases are a match to TRBD2. Germline CDR1 and CDR2: MNHEY and SMNVEV (reference sequence). CDR3 length equals 15 residues. V lost 4 bases, J lost 8 bases, and 5 bases stayed unmatched. The CDR3 reads CASSSTSGGVGTQYF. The CDR3 nucleotides read TGTGCCAGCAGTTCGACTAGCGGGGGGGTCGGTACGCAGTATTTT.

The CDR3, as DNA: TGTGCCAGCAGTTTATGGGGGCAGGGAGACTATGGCTACACCTTC. Translated, it gives CASSLWGQGDYGYTF. This chain uses TRBV27 with TRBJ1-2; tentatively, D is TRBD1 (6 bases). Germline assignment: CDR1 MNHEY and CDR2 SMNVEV (reference sequence). CDR3 length equals 15 residues. The V end lost 1 base, the J end lost 3 bases, and 12 bases lay between the germline ends.

The V call is TRBV6-2 or TRBV6-3, the J call TRBJ2-7, with unresolved D. Germline assignment: CDR1 MNHEY and CDR2 SVGEGT. V shed 2 bases and J shed 2 bases, with 13 bases lying between them. The CDR3 is 15 residues long. CDR3 nucleotides: TGTGCCAGCAGTTACGACTCGATTGGAACCTACGAGCAGTACTTC. Translated, it gives CASSYDSIGTYEQYF.

About this clone itself: The sample holds other DNA sequences that translate to the same CDR3. The chain has TRBV5-1 and TRBJ1-6; D perhaps matches TRBD1 (6 bases). The germline gives CDR1 SGHRS, CDR2 YFSETQ. This CDR3 contains 15 residues. The germline V and J ends were trimmed by 0 bases and 5 bases, with 9 bases remaining between them. The CDR3 protein is CASSLATGNNSPLHF. CDR3 bases: TGCGCCAGCAGCTTGGCTACAGGGAATAATTCACCCCTCCACTTT.

The count of this clone is one. The V gene is TRBV19, the J gene TRBJ1-5; TRBD1 matches at 12 bases. In germline, CDR1 is LNHDA, CDR2 SQIVND (reference sequence). The length of the CDR3 is 17 residues. The V and J ends lost 4 bases and 1 base, in that order; junction bases with no gene match: 5. The chain's CDR3 is CASSNSGQGASNQPQHF. The CDR3 DNA reads TGTGCCAGTAGTAACTCGGGACAGGGGGCGAGCAATCAGCCCCAGCATTTT.

With regard to this clone: Other nucleotide sequences from this sample produce the same CDR3. The genes are TRBV6-5 and TRBJ2-2; no firm D call. The CDR3 runs to 12 residues. Germline assignment: CDR1 MNHEY and CDR2 SVGAGI. V was clipped by 5 bases and J by 5 bases, with 6 bases between them. The CDR3 coding sequence is TGTGCCAGCAGTACCCGGACCGGGGAGCTGTTTTTT. It encodes CASSTRTGELFF.

J is TRBJ2-1 and V is TRBV30; 10 bases are shared with TRBD2. Trimming removed 8 bases from V and 2 bases from J; junction bases left unmatched: 3. The CDR3 length is 13 residues. CDR1 is GTSNPN and CDR2 is SVGIG in the germline V gene (reference sequence). Written as DNA, the CDR3 is TGTGCCGGGACTAGCGCCGCCTACAATGAGCAGTTCTTC. Residues: CAGTSAAYNEQFF. The variable domain in full, completed from reference TRBV30 and TRBJ2-1, reads SQTIHQWPATLVQPVGSPLSLECTVEGTSNPNLYWYRQAAGRGLQLLFYSVGIGQISSEVPQNLSASRPQDRQFILSSKKLLLSDSGFYLCAGTSAAYNEQFFGPGTRLTVL.

The chain recombines TRBV7-9 with TRBJ2-5; D is unresolved. Trimming stripped 3 bases from V and 1 base from J, with 12 bases between. This CDR3 has 15 amino acids. The germline CDR1 and CDR2 sequences are SEHNR and FQNEAQ (reference sequence). CDR3 amino acids: CASSFDWQAQETQYF. Written as DNA, the CDR3 is TGTGCCAGCAGCTTTGATTGGCAGGCCCAAGAGACCCAGTACTTC.

The chain uses TRBV25-1 and TRBJ1-1; D perhaps matches TRBD1 (5 bases). The CDR3 length is 16 residues. V was pared by 1 base and J by 1 base, with 13 bases between. Looked up from germline, CDR1 is MGHDK and CDR2 is SYGVNS. The CDR3 sequence: CASSELLGATNTEAFF. The CDR3 region has the DNA TGTGCCAGCAGTGAATTGCTAGGGGCGACGAACACTGAAGCTTTCTTT.

The V gene is TRBV18, the J gene TRBJ1-2, with unresolved D. V lost 6 bases, J lost 2 bases, and 10 bases lay in between. Germline V gives CDR1 KGHSH, CDR2 LQKENI. The CDR3 spans 13 residues. The DNA of the CDR3 is TGTGCCAGCTCTCCGACGGACAACTATGGCTACACCTTC. Protein product: CASSPTDNYGYTF.

The CDR3 spells CASSNGPHHGPLHF. DNA of the CDR3: TGTGCCAGTAGTAACGGACCCCATCATGGGCCCCTCCACTTT. The chain employs TRBV19 and TRBJ1-6, with D unresolved. Trimming took off 4 bases at V and 13 bases at J, with 17 bases between the two ends. Germline V CDR1 and CDR2: LNHDA, SQIVND (reference sequence). CDR3 length: 14 amino acids. The full variable domain, rest sourced from reference TRBV19 and TRBJ1-6, is DGGITQSPKYLFRKEGQNVTLSCEQNLNHDAMYWYRQDPGQGLRLIYYSQIVNDFQKGDIAEGYSVSREKKESFPLTVTSAQKNPTAFYLCASSNGPHHGPLHFGNGTRLTVT.

The rearrangement joins TRBV2 to TRBJ2-1; D may be TRBD2 (6 bases). Per germline, CDR1 SNHLY and CDR2 FYNNEI. Between the trimmed V and J ends, which lost 8 bases and 4 bases, there was a span of 12 bases. This CDR3 has 13 amino acids. CDR3 sequence reads: CASGLAQYNEQFF. The CDR3, as DNA: TGTGCCAGCGGGCTAGCGCAGTACAATGAGCAGTTCTTC.

This rearrangement joins TRBV24-1 to TRBJ2-3; possible D gene TRBD1, 5 bases. The CDR3 runs 16 residues. Germline assignment: CDR1 KGHDR and CDR2 SFDVKD. Trimming shortened V by 5 bases and J by 0 bases, and 14 bases separated the two germline ends. The chain's CDR3 is CATSGTQGRSTDTQYF. CDR3 DNA: TGTGCCACCAGTGGCACCCAGGGTAGAAGCACAGATACGCAGTATTTT.

The gene calls are TRBV3-1 (or the pseudogene TRBV3-2) and TRBJ1-4; maybe TRBD1 (5 bases). The CDR3 runs to 14 residues. Germline assignment: CDR1 LGHDT and CDR2 YNNKEL (reference sequence). V was pared by 4 bases and J by 7 bases, with 13 bases between. DNA of the CDR3: TGTGCCAGCAGCCCCGACAGTACGGGTGAAAAACTGTTTTTT. The encoded protein is CASSPDSTGEKLFF.

The J gene is TRBJ1-1, the V gene TRBV6-2 or TRBV6-3; D perhaps matches TRBD1 (5 bases). CDR3 length: 14 residues. V gave up 5 bases and J gave up 5 bases, with 15 bases separating them. Germline V gene data show CDR1 as MNHEY and CDR2 as SVGEGT. The CDR3 DNA is TGTGCCAGCAGTCCCCGGGGTTCAGGGACTGAAGCTTTCTTT. It is translated as CASSPRGSGTEAFF.

The chain joins TRBV4-3 to TRBJ1-6; D call uncertain. Germline V CDR1 and CDR2: LGHNA, YSLEER. V lost 0 bases and J lost 14, with 14 bases in between. There are 14 residues in the CDR3. CDR3 nucleotide sequence: TGCGCCAGCAGCCAAGAGTCGGAGCGGGGTTCCCTCCACTTT. Translated, it gives CASSQESERGSLHF.

The rearrangement uses TRBV11-2 and TRBJ1-4; D is undetermined. Trimming cost V 5 bases and J 7 bases, with 17 bases left between them. CDR1 is SGHAT and CDR2 is FQNNGV in the germline V gene. The CDR3 runs 15 residues. CDR3 DNA sequence: TGTGCCAGCAGCGACCGGCGGGCCGGGAGTGAAAAACTGTTTTTT. Its translation is CASSDRRAGSEKLFF.

The chain joins TRBV2 to TRBJ1-2; a weak D match, TRBD1 (5 bases). The CDR3 runs 16 residues. In germline, CDR1 is SNHLY, CDR2 FYNNEI. With 0 bases removed from V and 8 bases from J, the gap between germline ends came to 19 bases. For the CDR3, the DNA is TGTGCCAGCAGTGAAGCGTCGGGGACTGTGATAGTAGGCTACACCTTC. Translating it yields CASSEASGTVIVGYTF.